This TCR beta chain comes out of a study of control samples from healthy donors and cancer patients. The CDR3 is 14 residues long. Germline CDR1 reads SGHRS; CDR2 reads YFSETQ. With 4 bases removed from V and 6 bases from J, the gap between germline ends came to 14 bases. Sequenced by immunoSEQ multiplex PCR; TCRdb stores in-frame clones only, minus some. The sample yields over 100,000 clones, approximately 90% seen once. This clone was recorded once. V is TRBV5-1 and J is TRBJ2-1, with D perhaps being TRBD1 or TRBD2 (5 bases each). Sequencing was done on a sample of blood. This TCR was recovered from a man in his forties in good health. The CDR3 DNA reads as TGCGCCAGCAGCCAGAAGCCGGGGCTCAATGAGCAGTTCTTC. It specifies CASSQKPGLNEQFF.